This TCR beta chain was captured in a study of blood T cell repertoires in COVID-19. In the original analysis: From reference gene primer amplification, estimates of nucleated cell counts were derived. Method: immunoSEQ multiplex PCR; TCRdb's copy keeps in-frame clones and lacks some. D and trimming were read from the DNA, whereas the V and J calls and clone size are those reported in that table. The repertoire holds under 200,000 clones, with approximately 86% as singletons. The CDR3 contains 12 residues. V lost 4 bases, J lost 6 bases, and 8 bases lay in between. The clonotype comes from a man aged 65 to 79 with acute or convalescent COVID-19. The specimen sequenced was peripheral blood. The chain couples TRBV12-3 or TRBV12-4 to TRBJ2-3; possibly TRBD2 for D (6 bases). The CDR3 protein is CASSSGRDTQYF. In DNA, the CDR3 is TGTGCCAGCAGTTCAGGGAGGGATACGCAGTATTTT.